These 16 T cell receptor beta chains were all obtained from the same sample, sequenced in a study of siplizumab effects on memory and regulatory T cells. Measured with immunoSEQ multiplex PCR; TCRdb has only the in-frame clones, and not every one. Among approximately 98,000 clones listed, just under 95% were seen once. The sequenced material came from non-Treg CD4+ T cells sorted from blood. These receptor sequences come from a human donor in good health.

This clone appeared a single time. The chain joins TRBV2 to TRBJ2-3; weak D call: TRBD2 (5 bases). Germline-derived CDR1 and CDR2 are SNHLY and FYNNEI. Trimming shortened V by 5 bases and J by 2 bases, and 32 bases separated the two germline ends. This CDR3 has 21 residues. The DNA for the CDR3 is TGTGCCAGCAGTCAAAGCACCGGGAAATCCAGGACCCCTGCCAACACAGATACGCAGTATTTT. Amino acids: CASSQSTGKSRTPANTDTQYF.

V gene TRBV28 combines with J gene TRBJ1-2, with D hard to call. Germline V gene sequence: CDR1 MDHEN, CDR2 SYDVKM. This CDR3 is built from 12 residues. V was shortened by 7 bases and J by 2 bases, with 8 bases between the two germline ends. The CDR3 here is CASTPSNYGYTF. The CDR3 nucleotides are TGTGCCAGCACCCCCTCCAACTATGGCTACACCTTC.

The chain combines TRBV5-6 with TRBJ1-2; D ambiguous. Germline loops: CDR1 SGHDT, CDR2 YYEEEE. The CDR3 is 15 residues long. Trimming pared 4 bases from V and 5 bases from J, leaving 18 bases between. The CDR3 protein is CASSRSDQGGYGYTF. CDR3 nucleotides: TGTGCCAGCAGCCGATCGGACCAAGGCGGTTATGGCTACACCTTC.

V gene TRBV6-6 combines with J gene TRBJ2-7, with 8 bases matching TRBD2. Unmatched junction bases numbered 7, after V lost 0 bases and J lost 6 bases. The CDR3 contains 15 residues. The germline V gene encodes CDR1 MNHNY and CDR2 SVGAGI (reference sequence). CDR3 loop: CASSYSSREGREQYF. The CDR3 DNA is TGTGCCAGCAGTTACTCATCACGGGAGGGCCGCGAGCAGTACTTC.

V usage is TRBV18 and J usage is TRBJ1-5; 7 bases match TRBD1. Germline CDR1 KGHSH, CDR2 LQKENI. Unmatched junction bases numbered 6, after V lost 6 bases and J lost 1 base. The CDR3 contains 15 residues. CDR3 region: CASSPTGISNQPQHF. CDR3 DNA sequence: TGTGCCAGCTCGCCGACAGGGATCAGCAATCAGCCCCAGCATTTT.

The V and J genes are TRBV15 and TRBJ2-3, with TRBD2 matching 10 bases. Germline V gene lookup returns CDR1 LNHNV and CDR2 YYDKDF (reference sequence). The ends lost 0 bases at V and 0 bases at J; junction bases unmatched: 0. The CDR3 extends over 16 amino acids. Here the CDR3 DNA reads TGTGCCACCAGCAGAGAGGGACTAGCGAGCACAGATACGCAGTATTTT. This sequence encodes CATSREGLASTDTQYF.

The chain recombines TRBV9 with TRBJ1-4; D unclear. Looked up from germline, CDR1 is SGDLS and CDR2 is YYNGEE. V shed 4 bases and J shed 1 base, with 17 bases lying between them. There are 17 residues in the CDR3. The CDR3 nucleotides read TGTGCCAGCAGCCCCACTGGCTCAGGCAGAACTAATGAAAAACTGTTTTTT. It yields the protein CASSPTGSGRTNEKLFF. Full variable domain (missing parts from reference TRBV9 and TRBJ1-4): DSGVTQTPKHLITATGQRVTLRCSPRSGDLSVYWYQQSLDQGLQFLIQYYNGEERAKGNILERFSAQQFPDLHSELNLSSLELGDSALYFCASSPTGSGRTNEKLFFGSGTQLSVL.

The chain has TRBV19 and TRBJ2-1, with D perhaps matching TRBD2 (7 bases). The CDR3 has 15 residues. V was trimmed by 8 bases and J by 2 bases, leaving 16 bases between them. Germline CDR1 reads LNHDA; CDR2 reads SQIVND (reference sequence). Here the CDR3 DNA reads TGTGCCAGTCGCTGGGGGCGGGAGCCCTACAATGAGCAGTTCTTC. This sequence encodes CASRWGREPYNEQFF.

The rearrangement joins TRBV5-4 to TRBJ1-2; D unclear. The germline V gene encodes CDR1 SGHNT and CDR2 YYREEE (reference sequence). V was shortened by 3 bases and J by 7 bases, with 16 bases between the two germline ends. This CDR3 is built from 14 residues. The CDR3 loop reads CASSSVGPGSGYTF. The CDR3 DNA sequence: TGTGCCAGCAGCTCCGTAGGACCTGGGTCTGGCTACACCTTC.

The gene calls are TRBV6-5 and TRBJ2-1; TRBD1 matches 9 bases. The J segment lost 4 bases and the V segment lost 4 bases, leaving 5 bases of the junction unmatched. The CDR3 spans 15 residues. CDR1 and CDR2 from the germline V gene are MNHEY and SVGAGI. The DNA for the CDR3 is TGTGCCAGCAGTTGGACAGGGGCGGGGTACAATGAGCAGTTCTTC. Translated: CASSWTGAGYNEQFF.

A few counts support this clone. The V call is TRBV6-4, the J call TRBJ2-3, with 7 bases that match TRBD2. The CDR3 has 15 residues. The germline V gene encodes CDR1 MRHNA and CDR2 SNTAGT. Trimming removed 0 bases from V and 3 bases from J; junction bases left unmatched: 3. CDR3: CASSDSAGATDTQYF. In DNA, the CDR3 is TGTGCCAGCAGTGACTCGGCGGGAGCTACAGATACGCAGTATTTT.

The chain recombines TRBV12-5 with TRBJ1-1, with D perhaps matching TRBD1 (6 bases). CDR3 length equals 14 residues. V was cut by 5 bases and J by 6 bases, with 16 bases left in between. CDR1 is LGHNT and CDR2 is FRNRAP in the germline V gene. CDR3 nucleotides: TGTGCTAGTGGTCAAGACAGTGCAGGGGCTGAAGCTTTCTTT. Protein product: CASGQDSAGAEAFF.

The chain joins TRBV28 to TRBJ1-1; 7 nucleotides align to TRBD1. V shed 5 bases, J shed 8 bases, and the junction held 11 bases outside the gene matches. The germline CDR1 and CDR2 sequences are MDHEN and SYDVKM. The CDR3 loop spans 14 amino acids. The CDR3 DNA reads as TGTGCCAGCAGTCCCCCGACAGGGAGGATCGAAGCTTTCTTT. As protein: CASSPPTGRIEAFF.

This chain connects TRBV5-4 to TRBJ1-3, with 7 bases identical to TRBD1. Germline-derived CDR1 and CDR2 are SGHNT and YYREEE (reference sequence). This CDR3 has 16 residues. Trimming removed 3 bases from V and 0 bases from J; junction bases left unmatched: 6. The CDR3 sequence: CASSSGHRGSGNTIYF. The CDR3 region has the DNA TGTGCCAGCAGCTCGGGTCACAGGGGCTCTGGAAACACCATATATTTT.

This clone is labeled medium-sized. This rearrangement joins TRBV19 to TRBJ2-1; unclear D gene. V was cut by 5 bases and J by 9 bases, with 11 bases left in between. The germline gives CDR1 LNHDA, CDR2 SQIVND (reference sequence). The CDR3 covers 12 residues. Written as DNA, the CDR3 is TGTGCCAGTAGTCGGTGGGATAGTGAGCAGTTCTTC. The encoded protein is CASSRWDSEQFF. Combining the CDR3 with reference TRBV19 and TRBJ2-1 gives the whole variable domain DGGITQSPKYLFRKEGQNVTLSCEQNLNHDAMYWYRQDPGQGLRLIYYSQIVNDFQKGDIAEGYSVSREKKESFPLTVTSAQKNPTAFYLCASSRWDSEQFFGPGTRLTVL.

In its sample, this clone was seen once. The CDR3 reads CAWSEGYTGELFF. Here the CDR3 DNA reads TGTGCCTGGAGTGAGGGGTACACCGGGGAGCTGTTTTTT. This chain links TRBV30 with TRBJ2-2, with D possibly matching TRBD1 (5 bases). Trimming left V 1 base short and J 3 bases short, with 6 bases between. CDR3 size: 13 residues. The germline gives CDR1 GTSNPN, CDR2 SVGIG (reference sequence).